Reported below is one TCR beta chain. Its target is not known. RNA transcripts gave rise to amplified TCR beta CDR3 regions. Carried out on the TCR CDR3, a first-round RT-PCR used the HTBI primer set. TCRdb reanalysed the multiplex PCR reads using MiXCR and keeps one entry per CDR3 protein. Counted here are 400,000 to 500,000 distinct CDR3 sequences, about an eighth occurring once; the ten biggest clones make up 4% to 6.5%. Orbital computed tomography and thyroid ultrasound, together with serum TRAb and thyroxine and clinical symptoms, were used for diagnoses. The CDR3 covers 15 residues. V was pared by 0 bases and J by 1 base, with 6 bases between. Germline CDR1 MGHRA, CDR2 YSYEKL. The entry originates in a study of T cells in Graves' hyperthyroidism and ophthalmopathy. The study's findings and limits: Ophthalmopathy got predicted by the model a median around 6.6 months before its onset.

The V gene is TRBV4-1, the J gene TRBJ1-4; D unclear. This sequence originates from a woman under 30 with Graves' hyperthyroidism. The sample was blood. CDR3 in amino acids: CASSQESRTNEKLFF. The CDR3 region has the DNA TGCGCCAGCAGCCAAGAAAGCCGAACTAATGAAAAACTGTTTTTT.